These T cell receptor beta chains were read from a single sample in a study of cytomegalovirus exposure and HLA in healthy donors. Profiled with immunoSEQ multiplex PCR; TCRdb holds only in-frame clones, not every one. The data contain about 140,000 clones, around 73% of them seen just once; the ten biggest clones take up roughly 1.6%. Material for sequencing was PBMCs. These TCRs come from a female donor in good health and CMV-seronegative. The CDR3 runs from the conserved cysteine through the conserved F or W. D genes are given only for firm matches. Clone size is shown for a subset of rows, as once, few, many or a class of expanded clone.

J gene: TRBJ2-1; V gene: TRBV5-1; CDR3 length: 12; D gene: .; clone size: .; CDR3 protein: CASSESGLEQFF; CDR3 DNA: TGCGCCAGCAGTGAGTCGGGACTCGAGCAGTTCTTC
J gene: TRBJ1-4; V gene: TRBV5-6; CDR3 length: 13; D gene: TRBD1; clone size: few; CDR3 protein: CASAGQGPEKLFF; CDR3 DNA: TGTGCCAGCGCTGGACAGGGGCCTGAAAAACTGTTTTTT
J gene: TRBJ2-7; V gene: TRBV6-5; CDR3 length: 15; D gene: .; clone size: .; CDR3 protein: CASSRSFQGTYEQYF; CDR3 DNA: TGTGCCAGCAGTCGATCATTCCAGGGTACCTACGAGCAGTACTTC
J gene: TRBJ2-1; V gene: TRBV7-3; CDR3 length: 17; D gene: TRBD2; clone size: .; CDR3 protein: CASSSPRTSGVNNEQFF; CDR3 DNA: TGTGCCAGCAGCTCGCCGCGGACTAGCGGGGTAAACAATGAGCAGTTCTTC
J gene: TRBJ1-2; V gene: TRBV6-5; CDR3 length: 14; D gene: TRBD1; clone size: .; CDR3 protein: CASSYLQGDYGYTF; CDR3 DNA: TGTGCCAGCAGTTACTTGCAGGGGGACTATGGCTACACCTTC
J gene: TRBJ1-6; V gene: TRBV5-4; CDR3 length: 15; D gene: .; clone size: .; CDR3 protein: CASSPWGWGDSPLHF; CDR3 DNA: TGTGCCAGCAGCCCCTGGGGTTGGGGGGATTCACCCCTCCACTTT
J gene: TRBJ1-4; V gene: TRBV7-9; CDR3 length: 16; D gene: .; clone size: few; CDR3 protein: CASSAIGGGNSEKLFF; CDR3 DNA: TGTGCCAGCAGCGCTATCGGGGGAGGCAATAGTGAAAAACTGTTTTTT
J gene: TRBJ1-1; V gene: TRBV28; CDR3 length: 16; D gene: .; clone size: .; CDR3 protein: CASTPGAAGPNTEAFF; CDR3 DNA: TGTGCCAGTACTCCCGGAGCCGCAGGGCCGAACACTGAAGCTTTCTTT
J gene: TRBJ1-2; V gene: TRBV19; CDR3 length: 14; D gene: .; clone size: .; CDR3 protein: CASSPVTGNYGYTF; CDR3 DNA: TGTGCCAGTAGTCCCGTGACAGGAAACTATGGCTACACCTTC
J gene: TRBJ2-7; V gene: TRBV19; CDR3 length: 15; D gene: TRBD1; clone size: .; CDR3 protein: CASSMTRTGSYEQYF; CDR3 DNA: TGTGCCAGTAGTATGACTCGGACAGGTTCCTACGAGCAGTACTTC
J gene: TRBJ2-5; V gene: TRBV23-1; CDR3 length: 20; D gene: .; clone size: .; CDR3 protein: CASSQSPSGNLMFIQETQYF; CDR3 DNA: TGCGCCAGCAGTCAATCACCCAGCGGCAACCTGATGTTTATCCAAGAGACCCAGTACTTC
J gene: TRBJ2-3; V gene: TRBV28; CDR3 length: 13; D gene: .; clone size: .; CDR3 protein: CASSPSGRRTQYF; CDR3 DNA: TGTGCCAGCAGTCCCTCAGGCCGCCGGACGCAGTATTTT
J gene: TRBJ2-7; V gene: TRBV2; CDR3 length: 13; D gene: .; clone size: .; CDR3 protein: CASSGGQPYEQYF; CDR3 DNA: TGTGCCAGCAGCGGAGGACAGCCCTACGAGCAGTACTTC
J gene: TRBJ2-7; V gene: TRBV5-4; CDR3 length: 15; D gene: TRBD2; clone size: few; CDR3 protein: CASSPGLAGGDEQYF; CDR3 DNA: TGTGCCAGCAGCCCGGGACTAGCGGGGGGGGACGAGCAGTACTTC
J gene: TRBJ2-4; V gene: TRBV9; CDR3 length: 16; D gene: .; clone size: .; CDR3 protein: CASSLTAEIAKNIQYF; CDR3 DNA: TGTGCCAGCAGCCTAACCGCCGAAATAGCCAAAAACATTCAGTACTTC
J gene: TRBJ1-2; V gene: TRBV2; CDR3 length: 14; D gene: .; clone size: .; CDR3 protein: CASRWGSGGYGYTF; CDR3 DNA: TGTGCCAGCAGGTGGGGCTCCGGGGGCTATGGCTACACCTTC
J gene: TRBJ1-1; V gene: TRBV9; CDR3 length: 15; D gene: .; clone size: .; CDR3 protein: CASSVSGPMNTEAFF; CDR3 DNA: TGTGCCAGCAGCGTTTCAGGGCCCATGAACACTGAAGCTTTCTTT
J gene: TRBJ1-2; V gene: TRBV6-6; CDR3 length: 14; D gene: TRBD1; clone size: .; CDR3 protein: CASIDRGQSYGYTF; CDR3 DNA: TGTGCCAGCATAGACAGGGGGCAAAGCTATGGCTACACCTTC
J gene: TRBJ1-6; V gene: TRBV13; CDR3 length: 19; D gene: TRBD1; clone size: .; CDR3 protein: CASSQTGTGSLGYNSPLHF; CDR3 DNA: TGTGCCAGCAGCCAGACCGGGACAGGTTCCCTTGGGTATAATTCACCCCTCCACTTT
J gene: TRBJ2-2; V gene: TRBV6-5; CDR3 length: 12; D gene: .; clone size: .; CDR3 protein: CASSSTTGELFF; CDR3 DNA: TGTGCCAGCAGCAGTACCACCGGGGAGCTGTTTTTT
J gene: TRBJ2-3; V gene: TRBV27; CDR3 length: 16; D gene: TRBD2; clone size: .; CDR3 protein: CASSLSAGGPIDTQYF; CDR3 DNA: TGTGCCAGCAGCCTAAGCGCGGGGGGGCCGATAGATACGCAGTATTTT
J gene: TRBJ2-7; V gene: TRBV6-6; CDR3 length: 15; D gene: TRBD2; clone size: many; CDR3 protein: CASSTGLAGNDEQYF; CDR3 DNA: TGTGCCAGCAGTACGGGACTAGCGGGGAACGACGAGCAGTACTTC
J gene: TRBJ2-3; V gene: TRBV19; CDR3 length: 16; D gene: TRBD2; clone size: .; CDR3 protein: CASRTSGGNLVDTQYF; CDR3 DNA: TGTGCCAGTAGAACTAGCGGGGGCAACCTTGTAGATACGCAGTATTTT
J gene: TRBJ1-2; V gene: TRBV7-3; CDR3 length: 15; D gene: TRBD1; clone size: .; CDR3 protein: CASSPKQGARYGYTF; CDR3 DNA: TGTGCCAGCAGCCCGAAACAGGGGGCGCGTTATGGCTACACCTTC
J gene: TRBJ2-7; V gene: TRBV9; CDR3 length: 14; D gene: TRBD2; clone size: .; CDR3 protein: CASSVTSGAYEQYF; CDR3 DNA: TGTGCCAGCAGCGTTACTAGCGGGGCCTACGAGCAGTACTTC
J gene: TRBJ1-6; V gene: TRBV19; CDR3 length: 18; D gene: TRBD1; clone size: .; CDR3 protein: CASSADRGRSSYNSPLHF; CDR3 DNA: TGTGCCAGTAGTGCGGACAGGGGGCGAAGCTCCTATAATTCACCCCTCCACTTT
J gene: TRBJ2-7; V gene: TRBV5-6; CDR3 length: 15; D gene: TRBD1; clone size: .; CDR3 protein: CASSFGQGMLREQYF; CDR3 DNA: TGTGCCAGCAGCTTCGGACAGGGAATGCTTCGCGAGCAGTACTTC
J gene: TRBJ2-3; V gene: TRBV5-1; CDR3 length: 13; D gene: .; clone size: few; CDR3 protein: CASSLRVSDTQYF; CDR3 DNA: TGCGCCAGCAGCTTGCGGGTTTCAGATACGCAGTATTTT
J gene: TRBJ1-2; V gene: TRBV19; CDR3 length: 13; D gene: .; clone size: .; CDR3 protein: CASHSGGNYGYTF; CDR3 DNA: TGTGCCAGTCATAGCGGGGGGAACTATGGCTACACCTTC
J gene: TRBJ2-7; V gene: TRBV2; CDR3 length: 13; D gene: .; clone size: .; CDR3 protein: CASSVTGFNEQYF; CDR3 DNA: TGTGCCAGCAGTGTTACAGGATTTAACGAGCAGTACTTC
J gene: TRBJ1-5; V gene: TRBV6-1; CDR3 length: 13; D gene: .; clone size: .; CDR3 protein: CASRGLSNQPQHF; CDR3 DNA: TGTGCCAGCAGAGGACTCAGCAATCAGCCCCAGCATTTT